A selection of T cell receptor beta chains follows, all from one sample in a study of tumor-infiltrating lymphocytes in primary liver carcinoma. Using its own MiXCR run on the multiplex PCR reads, TCRdb lists one record per CDR3 protein. The sample yields hundreds of thousands of distinct CDR3 sequences, over 55% seen once. The specimen was peripheral blood. The source of these receptors is a man in his forties with primary liver carcinoma and hepatitis B virus infection. The CDR3 runs from the conserved cysteine through the conserved F or W. The order of the fields is V gene, D gene, J gene, clone size, CDR3 DNA, CDR3 protein. D genes are given only for firm matches. Clone sizes are given selectively: once, few, many, or a class where the clone is expanded.

>TRBV5-1|-|TRBJ2-3|once
TGCGTCAGCAGACCAGGGAGCGGCCCAGATACGCAGTATTTT
CVSRPGSGPDTQYF
>TRBV5-6|-|TRBJ2-5|-
TGTGCCAGCAGCTTGGTCGAACGGGACCACAAAGAGACCCAGTACTTC
CASSLVERDHKETQYF
>TRBV12-5|-|TRBJ2-7|-
TGTGCTAGTGGTTTGGTGGACAAAACCAACGAGCAGTACTTC
CASGLVDKTNEQYF
>TRBV5-1|TRBD2|TRBJ2-1|-
TGCGCCAGCAGCAATCTAGCGGGGTCCTACAATGAGCAGTTCTTC
CASSNLAGSYNEQFF
>TRBV29-1|-|TRBJ2-7|many
TGCAGCGCGTCTGCAACCGAGCAGTACTTC
CSASATEQYF
>TRBV6-2/TRBV6-3|-|TRBJ2-7|many
TGTGCCAGCGAAGGGTCCTACGAGCAGTACTTC
CASEGSYEQYF
>TRBV5-5|-|TRBJ1-3|many
TGTGCCAGCAGCTTGGAGTCGGACACCATATATTTT
CASSLESDTIYF
>TRBV29-1|-|TRBJ1-1|many
TGCAGCGTTGAACCCCGGGACACTGAAGCTTTCTTT
CSVEPRDTEAFF
>TRBV11-3|-|TRBJ1-4|many
TGTGCCAGCAGTTCCCCGGGGGAGATGGCAACTAATGAAAAACTGTTTTTT
CASSSPGEMATNEKLFF
>TRBV7-8|-|TRBJ1-1|-
TGTGCCAGCAGCCGGAAAGGAGGGGTTCAGGTGAACACTGAAACTTTCTTT
CASSRKGGVQVNTETFF
>TRBV5-4|TRBD2|TRBJ2-7|many
TGTGCCAGCAGTTTGAGCGGGAGGCTCTCCTACGAGCAGTACTTC
CASSLSGRLSYEQYF
>TRBV6-1|-|TRBJ2-2|many
TGTGCCAGCAGTGACCTCATGGGGATCGGGGAGCTGTTTTTT
CASSDLMGIGELFF
>TRBV11-2|-|TRBJ1-2|-
TGTGCCAGCAGCCCCGGTCAGGGTTACTGTGGCTACACCTTC
CASSPGQGYCGYTF
>TRBV6-5|-|TRBJ1-2|once
TGTGCCAGCGGTCGACACCTTTCGGACTATGGCTACATCTTC
CASGRHLSDYGYIF
>TRBV4-2|-|TRBJ2-7|-
TGTGCCAGCAGCCATCCAGTGGGAGAGTTCGAGCAGTACTTC
CASSHPVGEFEQYF
>TRBV4-1|-|TRBJ2-2|many
TGCGCCAGCAGCTTTTCAGCCGGGGAGCTGTTTTTT
CASSFSAGELFF
>TRBV11-2|-|TRBJ2-3|-
TGTGCCAGCAGCCTAGATGACTCCCCCACAGATACGCAGTATTTT
CASSLDDSPTDTQYF
>TRBV12-3/TRBV12-4|-|TRBJ2-1|once
TGTGCCCGCAAGGGCTCGGCCACCTTCAATGAGCAGTTCTTC
CARKGSATFNEQFF
>TRBV10-3|-|TRBJ2-1|-
TGTGCCATCAGACCCAGGTCCTACGATGAGCAGTTCTTC
CAIRPRSYDEQFF
>TRBV10-2|-|TRBJ1-6|few
TGCGCCAGCAGTGACCCGACAGTAGCCCTCCACTTT
CASSDPTVALHF
>TRBV29-1|TRBD1|TRBJ1-4|-
TGCAGCGTTCGGACAGGGACTAATGAAAAGCTGCTTTTT
CSVRTGTNEKLLF
>TRBV28|TRBD1|TRBJ1-4|few
TGTGCCAGCAGTAGAGGGACAGGGGGTAATGAAAAACTGTTTTTT
CASSRGTGGNEKLFF
>TRBV29-1|-|TRBJ2-1|-
TGCAGCGTTTCACAGGACAATGAGCAGTTCTTC
CSVSQDNEQFF
>TRBV12-3/TRBV12-4|-|TRBJ1-3|-
TGTGCCAGCAGTTCCGGGCCCTTAACCTTAGGCATATATTTT
CASSSGPLTLGIYF
>TRBV11-3|-|TRBJ1-1|-
TGTTCCAGCAGCTTAGAGATAGGGACTGAAGCTTTCTTT
CSSSLEIGTEAFF
>TRBV7-8|TRBD2|TRBJ2-7|few
TGTGCCAGCAGCTTAATTGCGGGAGGAAACGAGCAGTACTTC
CASSLIAGGNEQYF
>TRBV2|-|TRBJ2-3|-
TGTGCCAGCAGTGACCGGGGGGCTGGGTTGACAGATACGCAGTATTTT
CASSDRGAGLTDTQYF
>TRBV6-1|TRBD2|TRBJ2-1|-
TGTGCCAGCAGTGAAGCGCTAGCGGGAGGTGTTGGGGCCTACAATAAGCAGTTCTTC
CASSEALAGGVGAYNKQFF
>TRBV5-1|-|TRBJ2-2|-
TGCGCCAGCAGCCCAACTCCTCATGGCGGGGAGCTGTTTTTT
CASSPTPHGGELFF
>TRBV5-4|TRBD2|TRBJ2-7|-
TGTGTCAGCAGCTCCGGGACTAGCGGGAGCTACGAGCAGTACTTC
CVSSSGTSGSYEQYF
>TRBV11-2|-|TRBJ1-1|-
TGTGACAGCAGCTTAGGCCTTGGCACCGAAGCTTTCTTT
CDSSLGLGTEAFF
>TRBV6-1|TRBD1|TRBJ2-5|many
TGTGCCAGCAGTGCGGGACAGGGAGAGACCCAGTACTTC
CASSAGQGETQYF
>TRBV6-5|-|TRBJ2-1|-
TGTGCCAGCAGTTACCGTACAGTCGGGGAGGGGGTCAATGAGCAGTTCTTC
CASSYRTVGEGVNEQFF
>TRBV29-1|TRBD2|TRBJ2-5|many
TGCAGCGCAGCCGGGACTAGCGGGAGGGGGCAAGAGACCCAGTACTTC
CSAAGTSGRGQETQYF
>TRBV6-2/TRBV6-3|-|TRBJ1-5|-
TGTGCCAGTGGTTACCGGGGAACTAGCAATCAGCCCCAGCATTTT
CASGYRGTSNQPQHF
>TRBV6-1|-|TRBJ1-2|-
TGTGCGAGCAGTCTCCAACAGGGACCTTATGGCTACACCTTC
CASSLQQGPYGYTF
>TRBV6-2/TRBV6-3|-|TRBJ2-1|-
TGTGCCAGCAGTAGGGGCGGATGGGACGGGTCCAATGAGCAGTTCTTC
CASSRGGWDGSNEQFF
>TRBV4-1|-|TRBJ2-2|-
TGCGCCAGCAGACAAGATCTGGCAGGGCAAGGGAAGCTGTTTTTT
CASRQDLAGQGKLFF
>TRBV6-1|TRBD1|TRBJ2-7|-
TGTGCCGGCAGTGAAGCCTGGGACAGGGGGAATCACGAGCAGTACTTC
CAGSEAWDRGNHEQYF